What follows is one T cell receptor beta chain and its context. TCRdb keeps only in-frame clones here, not all; method: immunoSEQ multiplex PCR. Among around 34,000 clones listed, 90% were seen once. This specimen comes from a study of T cell changes during pregnancy in multiple sclerosis. The trim removed 6 bases at V and 1 base at J, leaving 4 bases unmatched. This CDR3 is 14 amino acids long. Germline values: CDR1 LNHDA, CDR2 SQIVND (reference sequence). The sample in question was CD8+ T cells from peripheral blood mononuclear cells, obtained before pregnancy. V is TRBV19 and J is TRBJ1-1, with 8 bases matching TRBD1. The receptor was isolated from a female donor with multiple sclerosis, enrolled in a pregnancy study. CDR3 DNA: TGTGCCAGTAGCCCAGGGGGCAGGAACACTGAAGCTTTCTTT. Its translation is CASSPGGRNTEAFF.